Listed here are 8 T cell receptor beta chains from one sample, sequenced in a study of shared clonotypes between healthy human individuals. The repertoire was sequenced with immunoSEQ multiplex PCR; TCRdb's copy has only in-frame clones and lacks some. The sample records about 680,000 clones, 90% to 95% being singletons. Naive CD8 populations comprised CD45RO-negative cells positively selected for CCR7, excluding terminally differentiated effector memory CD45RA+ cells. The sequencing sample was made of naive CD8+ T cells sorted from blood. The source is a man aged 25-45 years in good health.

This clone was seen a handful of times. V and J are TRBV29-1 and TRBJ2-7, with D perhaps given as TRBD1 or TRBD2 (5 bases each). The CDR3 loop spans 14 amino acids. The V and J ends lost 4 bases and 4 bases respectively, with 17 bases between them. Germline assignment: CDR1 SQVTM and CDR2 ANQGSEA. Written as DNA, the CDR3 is TGCAGCGTTGTTCCGGGACGGTCGGATTACGAGCAGTACTTC. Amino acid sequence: CSVVPGRSDYEQYF.

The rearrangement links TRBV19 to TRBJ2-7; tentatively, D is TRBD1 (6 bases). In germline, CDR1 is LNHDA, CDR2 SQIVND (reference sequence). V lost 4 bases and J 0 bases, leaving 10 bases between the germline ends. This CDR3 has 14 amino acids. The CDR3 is CASSKTGSSYEQYF. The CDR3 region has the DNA TGTGCCAGTAGTAAAACAGGGAGCTCCTACGAGCAGTACTTC.

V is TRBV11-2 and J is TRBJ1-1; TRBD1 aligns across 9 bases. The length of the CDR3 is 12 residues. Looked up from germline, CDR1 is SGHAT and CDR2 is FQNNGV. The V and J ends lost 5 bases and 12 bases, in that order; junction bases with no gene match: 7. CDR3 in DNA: TGTGCCAGCAGCGACCGGGACAGGGTTCCTTTCTTT. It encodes CASSDRDRVPFF.

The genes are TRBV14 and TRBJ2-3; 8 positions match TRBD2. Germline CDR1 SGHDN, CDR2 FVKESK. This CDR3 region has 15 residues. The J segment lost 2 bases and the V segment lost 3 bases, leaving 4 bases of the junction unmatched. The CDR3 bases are TGTGCCAGCAGCCAGGTAGCGGGATACACAGATACGCAGTATTTT. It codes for CASSQVAGYTDTQYF.

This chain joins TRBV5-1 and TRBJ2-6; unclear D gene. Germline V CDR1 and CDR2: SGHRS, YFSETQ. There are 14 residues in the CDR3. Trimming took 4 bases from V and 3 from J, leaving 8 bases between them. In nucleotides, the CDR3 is TGCGCCAGCAGCCCAACTCTTGGGGCCAACGTCCTGACTTTC. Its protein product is CASSPTLGANVLTF.

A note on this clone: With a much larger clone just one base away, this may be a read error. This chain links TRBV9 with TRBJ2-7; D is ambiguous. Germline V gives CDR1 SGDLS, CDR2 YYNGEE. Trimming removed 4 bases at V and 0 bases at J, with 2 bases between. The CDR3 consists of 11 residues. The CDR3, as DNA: TGTGCCAGCAGCTCCTCCTACGAGCAGTACTTC. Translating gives CASSSSYEQYF.

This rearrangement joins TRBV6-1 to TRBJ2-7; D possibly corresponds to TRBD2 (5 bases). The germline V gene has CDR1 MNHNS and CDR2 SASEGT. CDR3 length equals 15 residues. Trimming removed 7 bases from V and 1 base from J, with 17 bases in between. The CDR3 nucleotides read TGTGCCAGCACCCTCGACCGTTTAGCGTCCTACGAGCAGTACTTC. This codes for CASTLDRLASYEQYF.

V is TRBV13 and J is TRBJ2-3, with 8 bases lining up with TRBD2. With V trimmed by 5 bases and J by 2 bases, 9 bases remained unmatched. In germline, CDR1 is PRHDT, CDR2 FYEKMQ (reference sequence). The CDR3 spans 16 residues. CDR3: CASSPLSGDHTDTQYF. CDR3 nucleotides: TGTGCCAGCAGCCCTCTTAGCGGGGACCACACAGATACGCAGTATTTT. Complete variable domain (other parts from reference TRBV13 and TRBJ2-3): AAGVIQSPRHLIKEKRETATLKCYPIPRHDTVYWYQQGPGQDPQFLISFYEKMQSDKGSIPDRFSAQQFSDYHSELNMSSLELGDSALYFCASSPLSGDHTDTQYFGPGTRLTVL.